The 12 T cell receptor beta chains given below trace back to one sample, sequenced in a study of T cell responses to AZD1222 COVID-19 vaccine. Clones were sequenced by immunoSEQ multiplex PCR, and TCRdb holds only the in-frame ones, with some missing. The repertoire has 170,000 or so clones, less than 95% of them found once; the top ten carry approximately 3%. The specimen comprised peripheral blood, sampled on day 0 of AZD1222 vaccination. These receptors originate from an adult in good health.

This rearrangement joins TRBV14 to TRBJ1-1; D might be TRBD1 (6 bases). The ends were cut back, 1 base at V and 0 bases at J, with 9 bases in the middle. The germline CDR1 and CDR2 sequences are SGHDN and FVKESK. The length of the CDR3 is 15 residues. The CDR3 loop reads CASSQAGALNTEAFF. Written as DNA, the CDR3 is TGTGCCAGCAGCCAAGCGGGGGCTTTGAACACTGAAGCTTTCTTT.

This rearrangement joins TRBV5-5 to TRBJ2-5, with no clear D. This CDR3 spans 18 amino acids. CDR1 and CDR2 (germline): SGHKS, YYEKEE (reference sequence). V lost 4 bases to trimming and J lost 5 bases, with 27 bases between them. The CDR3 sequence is CASSISIPNLLTPETQYF. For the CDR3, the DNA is TGTGCCAGCAGCATCTCGATCCCAAACCTCCTCACTCCGGAGACCCAGTACTTC.

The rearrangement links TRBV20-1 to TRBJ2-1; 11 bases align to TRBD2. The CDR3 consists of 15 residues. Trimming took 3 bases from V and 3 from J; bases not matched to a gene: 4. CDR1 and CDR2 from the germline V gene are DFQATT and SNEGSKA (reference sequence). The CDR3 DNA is TGCAGTGCTAGTGTTACTAGCGGGGGCTACAATGAGCAGTTCTTC. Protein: CSASVTSGGYNEQFF.

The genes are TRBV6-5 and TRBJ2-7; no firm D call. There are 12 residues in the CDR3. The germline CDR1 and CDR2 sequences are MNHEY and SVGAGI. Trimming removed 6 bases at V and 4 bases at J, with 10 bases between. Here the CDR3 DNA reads TGTGCCAGCAGACCCTCCCAGTACGAGCAGTACTTC. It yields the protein CASRPSQYEQYF.

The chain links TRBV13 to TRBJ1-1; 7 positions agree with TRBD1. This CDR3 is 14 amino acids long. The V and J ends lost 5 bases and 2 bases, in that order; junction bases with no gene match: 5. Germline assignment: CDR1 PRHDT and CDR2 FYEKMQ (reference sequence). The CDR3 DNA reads TGTGCCAGCAGCCATACAGGGGATAACACTGAAGCTTTCTTT. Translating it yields CASSHTGDNTEAFF.

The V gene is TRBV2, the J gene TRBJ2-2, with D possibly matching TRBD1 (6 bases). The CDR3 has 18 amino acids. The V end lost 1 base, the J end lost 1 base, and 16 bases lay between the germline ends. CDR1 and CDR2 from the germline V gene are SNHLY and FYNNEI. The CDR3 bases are TGTGCCAGCAGTGAAGACAGGGTTAGAGGCCAGAACACCGGGGAGCTGTTTTTT. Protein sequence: CASSEDRVRGQNTGELFF. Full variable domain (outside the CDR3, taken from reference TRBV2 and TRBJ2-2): EPEVTQTPSHQVTQMGQEVILRCVPISNHLYFYWYRQILGQKVEFLVSFYNNEISEKSEIFDDQFSVERPDGSNFTLKIRSTKLEDSAMYFCASSEDRVRGQNTGELFFGEGSRLTVL.

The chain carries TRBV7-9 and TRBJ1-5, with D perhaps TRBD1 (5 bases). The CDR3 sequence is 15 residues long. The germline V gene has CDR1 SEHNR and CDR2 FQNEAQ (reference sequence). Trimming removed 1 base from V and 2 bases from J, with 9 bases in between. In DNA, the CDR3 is TGTGCCAGCAGCTTAGATGGGGCGGGCAATCAGCCCCAGCATTTT. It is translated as CASSLDGAGNQPQHF.

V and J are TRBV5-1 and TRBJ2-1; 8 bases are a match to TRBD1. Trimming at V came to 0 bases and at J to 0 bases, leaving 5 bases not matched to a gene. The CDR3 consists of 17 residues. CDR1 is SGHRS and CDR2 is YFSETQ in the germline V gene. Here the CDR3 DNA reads TGCGCCAGCAGCTTGGCAGGGGGCGCGGGCTCCTACAATGAGCAGTTCTTC. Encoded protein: CASSLAGGAGSYNEQFF.

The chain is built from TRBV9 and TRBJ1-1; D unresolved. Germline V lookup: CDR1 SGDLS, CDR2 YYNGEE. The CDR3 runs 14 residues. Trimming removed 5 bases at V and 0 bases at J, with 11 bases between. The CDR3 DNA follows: TGTGCCAGCAGTAGGATGGGCATGAACACTGAAGCTTTCTTT. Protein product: CASSRMGMNTEAFF. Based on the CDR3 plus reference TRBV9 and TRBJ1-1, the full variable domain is DSGVTQTPKHLITATGQRVTLRCSPRSGDLSVYWYQQSLDQGLQFLIQYYNGEERAKGNILERFSAQQFPDLHSELNLSSLELGDSALYFCASSRMGMNTEAFFGQGTRLTVV.

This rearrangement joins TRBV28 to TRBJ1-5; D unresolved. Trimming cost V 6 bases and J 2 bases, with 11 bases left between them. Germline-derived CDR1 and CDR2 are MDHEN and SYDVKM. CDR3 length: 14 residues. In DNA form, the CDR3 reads TGTGCCAGCAGCCGACCCCCCGGCAATCAGCCCCAGCATTTT. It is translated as CASSRPPGNQPQHF.

DNA for the CDR3: TGTGCCATCAGTGAGGTGGGGTTCCATCAGCCCCAGCATTTT. This sequence encodes CAISEVGFHQPQHF. The J gene is TRBJ1-5, the V gene TRBV10-3; D gene ambiguous. From germline, CDR1 is ENHRY and CDR2 SYGVKD. This CDR3 region has 14 residues. Trimming cost V 2 bases and J 5 bases, with 10 bases left between them.

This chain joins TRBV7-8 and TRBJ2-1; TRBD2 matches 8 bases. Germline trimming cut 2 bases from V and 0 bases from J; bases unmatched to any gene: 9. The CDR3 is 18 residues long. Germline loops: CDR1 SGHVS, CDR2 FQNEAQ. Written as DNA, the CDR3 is TGTGCCAGCAGCTTACGCCCCCTGGCGGGGGGCTCCTACAATGAGCAGTTCTTC. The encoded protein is CASSLRPLAGGSYNEQFF.